Reported below is one T cell receptor beta chain. This clone's antigen is unknown. The sample holds no much larger clone one base away, and base qualities are not on file. Per the publication, the time point label means: week 47, end of study. Each vaccine dose, consisting of 300 ug of a 20-mer mutant IDH1 peptide in Montanide, was administered subcutaneously with topical imiquimod. Patients received eight vaccinations in weeks 1, 3, 5, 7, 11, 15, 19 and 23, corresponding to visits V03 through V10. The donors had newly diagnosed IDH1-mutant astrocytomas of WHO grade 3 or 4 that showed loss of nuclear ATRX. The samples were drawn from NOA16, a multicentre, single-arm, open-label phase I trial in Germany that tested a mutant IDH1 peptide vaccine in humans for the first time. Genomic DNA for TCRB sequencing was isolated from EDTA blood with the DNeasy Blood and Tissue Kit. This record comes from a study of a mutant IDH1 vaccine in newly diagnosed glioma (dated by TCRdb to the early 2020s). Regarding the complete study: Vaccination was initiated 4-6 weeks after radiotherapy alone, or concurrently with temozolomide cycles in the chemotherapy-containing groups. The roughly 33 treated patients were approximately 62% male and approximately 40% female, with a mean age of around 40 years. Prior to enrollment, patients had been given standard therapy consisting of radiotherapy alone, temozolomide alone, or radiochemotherapy with temozolomide, with the combination given to most patients. The week-35 safety follow-up was designated visit V12, and the week-47 end of study was designated visit V13. Peripheral blood was collected at six visits: V03 (baseline), V05, V07, V10, V12 and V13. Longitudinal TCRB deep sequencing was performed for around 23 treated patients wherever samples were available for exploratory analyses.

The study at large found these results: The authors noted that analyses of patient blood samples could not be reproduced because of sample limitations. No apparent relationship was observed between pseudoprogression and alterations in the top peripheral T cell clonotypes detected by TCRB sequencing. Vaccine-induced immune responses across multiple MHC alleles were detected in 93.3% of patients. PBMC samples for TCRB deep sequencing were selected based on availability.

Looking up the germline V gene (reference sequence) yields CDR1 MNHNY and CDR2 SVGAGI. V ends up 10 bases short and J 2 bases short, with an unmatched junction base count of 7. From the cysteine up to the phenylalanine, the CDR3 has a length of 13 residues. CDR3 DNA is the only sequence kept; it has 39 bases, read in frame from the first base. Library method: the immunoSEQ multiplex PCR assay. Following the manufacturer's protocol, the hsTCRB Kit was used to amplify rearranged TCR beta chain sequences. An Illumina MiSeq was used to sequence the TCRB libraries. Processing in the source paper ran as follows. The kit vendor's proprietary platform handled demultiplexing, trimming and gene mapping. Drawn from immuneACCESS, this table holds only the in-frame rearrangements with V and J called that TCRdb kept. Clones are partly lost; checked studies trace under half to an unresolved V gene and leave the rest unexplained. The V and J calls and clone size are taken from that table; D and trimming were inferred from the DNA. This sample gives about 59,000 clones in total; around four fifths of them show up just once. Approximately 3.9% of the sample is in the top ten clones.

The chain is encoded by TRBV6-6 joined to TRBJ2-7, and 8 junctional nucleotides match TRBD1. The specimen was PBMCs, collected from a glioma patient whose treatment included an IDH1 peptide vaccine. The origin of this receptor is a man aged 25 to 40 with glioma. The CDR3 region reads CATKGQVTYEQYF. In nucleotides, the sequence is TGTGCCACTAAGGGACAGGTTACCTACGAGCAGTACTTC.